The present T cell receptor beta chain was sequenced within a study of blood T cell repertoires in COVID-19. Losses at the gene ends were 1 base for V and 6 bases for J; bases not matched to a gene: 6. CDR1 SGHAT and CDR2 FQNNGV come from the germline V gene. This CDR3 region has 15 residues. As processed by the authors: Estimation of nucleated cell counts relied on the amplification of reference gene primers. Assay used: immunoSEQ multiplex PCR; TCRdb lists only in-frame clones, some missing. V and J calls and clone size are those listed in that table; D and trimming were worked out from the DNA. This sample carries about 180,000 clones, 81% of them seen once, and the ten largest clones take roughly 10%.

The sequenced sample was peripheral blood. The clonotype originates from a woman of 80 years or more with COVID-19, enrolled during active disease. The chain uses TRBV11-2 and TRBJ2-3; 8 bases match TRBD2. The CDR3 is CASSLVPAGEDTQYF. CDR3 nucleotides: TGTGCCAGCAGCTTAGTTCCAGCGGGGGAGGATACGCAGTATTTT.